Below are 21 T cell receptor beta chains sequenced from a single sample in a study of metastatic and nonmetastatic thyroid tumors. MiXCR re-clonotyped the PCR reads for TCRdb. The sample records 30,000 to 40,000 clones, roughly a fifth being singletons. There were no patients who had received any treatment before thyroid surgery. The material sequenced was blood. The receptors derive from a female donor with papillary thyroid cancer or a benign thyroid nodule (not recorded which). Some clones in this sample may be carry-over from other donors' samples.

This clone was counted many times. The CDR3 sequence: CASSSWTSGNTIYF. The CDR3, as DNA: TGTGCCAGCAGTTCATGGACGTCCGGAAACACCATATATTTT. The chain is built from TRBV27 and TRBJ1-3; D call uncertain. The CDR3 has 14 residues. Germline lookup yields CDR1 MNHEY and CDR2 SMNVEV (reference sequence). The V end lost 4 bases, the J end lost 4 bases, and 11 bases lay between the germline ends.

This clone was seen ten or more times. The V and J genes are TRBV4-3 and TRBJ2-7; 8 positions agree with TRBD2. Germline V lookup: CDR1 LGHNA, CDR2 YSLEER. The CDR3 has 15 residues. V was clipped by 2 bases and J by 3 bases; unmatched bases: 6. DNA for the CDR3: TGCGCCAGCAGCCAATTGCGGGGGGACCTCTACGAGCAGTACTTC. Residues: CASSQLRGDLYEQYF.

This clone was seen more than once but under ten times. The chain is built from TRBV7-3 and TRBJ2-2; D is tentatively TRBD1 or TRBD2 (6 bases each). In germline, CDR1 is SGHTA, CDR2 FQGTGA. The CDR3 is 15 residues long. V lost 2 bases to trimming and J lost 5 bases, with 12 bases between them. The CDR3 is CASSLSGGRTGELFF. DNA for the CDR3: TGTGCCAGCAGCTTATCCGGGGGCAGAACCGGGGAGCTGTTTTTT.

This clone is deemed medium-sized. This chain connects TRBV11-2 to TRBJ2-7, with D maybe TRBD1 (6 bases). Trimming removed 6 bases from V and 9 bases from J, with 24 bases in between. From germline, CDR1 is SGHAT and CDR2 FQNNGV. CDR3 length equals 15 residues. The CDR3 nucleotides read TGTGCCAGCAGTCGAACGGATAGTACAGGGTTCGGGCAGTACTTC. It yields the protein CASSRTDSTGFGQYF.

The chain carries TRBV6-2 or TRBV6-3 and TRBJ2-7; D not certain. The CDR3 has 15 amino acids. Per the germline V gene, CDR1 is MNHEY and CDR2 is SVGEGT. Trimming pared 7 bases from V and 4 bases from J, leaving 20 bases between. CDR3 nucleotides: TGTGCCAGCAACCGGGTGTCGGTAGGCCAGTACGAGCAGTACTTC. Protein sequence: CASNRVSVGQYEQYF.

This clone is a singleton in its sample. V is TRBV5-1 and J is TRBJ2-1; tentatively, D is TRBD2 (5 bases). Trimming took 0 bases from V and 7 from J, leaving 20 bases between them. The CDR3 contains 17 residues. Germline-derived CDR1 and CDR2 are SGHRS and YFSETQ. The CDR3 region has the DNA TGCGCCAGCAGCTTGGCCAAGTCTAGCTGGGCTGGGAATGAGCAGTTCTTC. Translated, it gives CASSLAKSSWAGNEQFF.

This clone showed up just a few times. The genes are TRBV12-3 or TRBV12-4 and TRBJ1-5; no clear D gene. CDR3 length: 15 amino acids. V dropped 5 bases and J dropped 1 base, with 12 bases sitting between them. In DNA, the CDR3 is TGTGCCAGCAGTGTGGGGAGTGTAAGCAATCAGCCCCAGCATTTT. This gives the protein CASSVGSVSNQPQHF.

This chain connects TRBV6-1 to TRBJ2-1, with 11 nucleotides matching TRBD2. Germline V gene data show CDR1 as MNHNS and CDR2 as SASEGT. There are 14 residues in the CDR3. With V trimmed by 5 bases and J by 5 bases, 2 bases remained unmatched. CDR3 nucleotide sequence: TGTGCCAGCAGTACGGGACTAGCGGACAATGAGCAGTTCTTC. Amino acids: CASSTGLADNEQFF.

This clone was seen at least ten times. This chain connects TRBV11-2 to TRBJ2-3, with 13 bases aligning to TRBD2. The germline V gene has CDR1 SGHAT and CDR2 FQNNGV. The V gene end was trimmed by 5 bases and the J gene end by 5 bases; junction bases not matched to a gene: 7. The CDR3 loop spans 16 amino acids. For the CDR3, the DNA is TGTGCCAGCAGCCTGTGGACTAGCGGGGGCCTAGATACGCAGTATTTT. As protein: CASSLWTSGGLDTQYF.

This clone turned up a few times. This could be a read error, since a much larger clone is one nucleotide away. This specimen includes other DNA sequences encoding the same CDR3. This sequence joins TRBV19 and TRBJ2-5; TRBD2 might be the D (6 bases). V was cut by 3 bases and J by 7 bases, with 9 bases left in between. The germline gives CDR1 LNHDA, CDR2 SQIVND (reference sequence). CDR3 length: 12 amino acids. CDR3 DNA sequence: TGTGCCAGTAGTATCGGGGGTGGGACCCAGTACTTC. It is translated as CASSIGGGTQYF.

There are many counts of this clone. This chain links TRBV12-3 or TRBV12-4 with TRBJ1-1; D uncertain. This CDR3 contains 14 residues. The ends were cut back, 3 bases at V and 1 base at J, with 9 bases in the middle. This chain's CDR3 is CASSFGSGNTEAFF. The CDR3 DNA sequence: TGTGCCAGCAGTTTCGGGTCGGGGAACACTGAAGCTTTCTTT.

This clone was counted at least ten times. The chain recombines TRBV27 with TRBJ1-4; 8 positions agree with TRBD1. The CDR3 is 17 residues long. V gave up 5 bases and J gave up 0 bases; unmatched junction bases: 8. The germline gives CDR1 MNHEY, CDR2 SMNVEV (reference sequence). The CDR3 here is CASSPDRERATNEKLFF. In nucleotides, the CDR3 is TGTGCCAGCAGTCCGGACAGGGAGCGGGCAACTAATGAAAAACTGTTTTTT. Full variable domain (missing parts from reference TRBV27 and TRBJ1-4): EAQVTQNPRYLITVTGKKLTVTCSQNMNHEYMSWYRQDPGLGLRQIYYSMNVEVTDKGDVPEGYKVSRKEKRNFPLILESPSPNQTSLYFCASSPDRERATNEKLFFGSGTQLSVL.

Many counts were recorded for this clone. CDR3 in amino acids: CASSLVGQGTSEAFF. CDR3 bases: TGTGCCAGCAGCTTAGTGGGACAGGGGACGTCTGAAGCTTTCTTT. The rearrangement joins TRBV7-2 to TRBJ1-1; 10 bases are a match to TRBD1. This CDR3 is built from 15 residues. In germline, CDR1 is SGHTA, CDR2 FQGNSA. V trimming: 1 base; J trimming: 6 bases; junction bases outside the gene matches: 5.

This clone showed up many times. The V call is TRBV5-8, the J call TRBJ1-5; D gene unclear. Germline CDR1 reads SGHTS; CDR2 reads YDEGEE. The germline V and J ends were trimmed by 2 bases and 3 bases, with 6 bases remaining between them. This CDR3 contains 13 residues. CDR3: CASSLALNQPQHF. DNA of the CDR3: TGTGCCAGCAGCTTAGCACTCAATCAGCCCCAGCATTTT.

The sample holds many counts of this clone. The chain combines TRBV11-3 with TRBJ1-1; the match to TRBD1 covers 7 bases. Germline V gene lookup returns CDR1 SGHNT and CDR2 YENEEA. V was pared by 5 bases and J by 3 bases, with 12 bases of the junction left unmatched. The CDR3 length is 16 residues. The chain's CDR3 is CASSAGGTGADTEAFF. CDR3 DNA sequence: TGTGCCAGCAGCGCTGGCGGAACAGGGGCGGACACTGAAGCTTTCTTT.

The rearrangement uses TRBV20-1 and TRBJ1-1, with 7 bases identical to TRBD1. The CDR3 is made up of 12 amino acids. V was pared by 7 bases and J by 4 bases, with 6 bases of the junction left unmatched. Germline lookup yields CDR1 DFQATT and CDR2 SNEGSKA (reference sequence). Here the CDR3 reads CSDIQGGTEAFF. CDR3 sequence (DNA): TGCAGTGACATTCAGGGGGGCACTGAAGCTTTCTTT.

There are many counts of this clone. The V call is TRBV19, the J call TRBJ1-2; TRBD1 matches 7 bases. CDR1 and CDR2 from the germline V gene are LNHDA and SQIVND (reference sequence). The CDR3 extends over 12 amino acids. J gave up 7 bases and V 2 bases, and 1 base lay outside the gene matches. The CDR3 spells CASSIKGAGYTF. The CDR3 region has the DNA TGTGCCAGTAGTATAAAGGGGGCTGGCTACACCTTC.

J is TRBJ2-7 and V is TRBV7-9, with TRBD2 as a possible D gene (5 bases). The germline V and J ends were trimmed by 5 bases and 3 bases, with 11 bases remaining between them. Looked up from germline, CDR1 is SEHNR and CDR2 is FQNEAQ (reference sequence). The CDR3 loop spans 13 amino acids. Written as DNA, the CDR3 is TGTGCCAGCAGCCTCCGGGATTGCTACGAGCAGTACTTC. It yields the protein CASSLRDCYEQYF.

This clone was seen at least ten times. The chain carries TRBV7-2 and TRBJ2-2; D gene ambiguous. The CDR3 contains 12 residues. Germline V gene sequence: CDR1 SGHTA, CDR2 FQGNSA. The V end lost 11 bases, the J end lost 2 bases, and 9 bases lay between the germline ends. As DNA, the CDR3 is TGTGCCGGAACCTTTAACACCGGGGAGCTGTTTTTT. Its protein is CAGTFNTGELFF.

This clone appeared many times. V is TRBV19 and J is TRBJ2-7, with TRBD2 as a possible D gene (6 bases). Trimming left V 4 bases short and J 4 bases short, with 11 bases between. This CDR3 is 13 amino acids long. Germline V gene sequence: CDR1 LNHDA, CDR2 SQIVND (reference sequence). This CDR3 is CASSTSVVYEQYF. Here the CDR3 DNA reads TGTGCCAGTAGTACTAGCGTGGTTTACGAGCAGTACTTC.

This clone was seen ten or more times. This may stem from a read error, because a much larger clone lies one nucleotide away. The CDR3 does not end in the conserved phenylalanine or tryptophan, so this is likely a read error. This specimen includes other DNA sequences encoding the same CDR3. The chain uses TRBV7-2 and TRBJ2-7; 7 bases align to TRBD1. The CDR3 is 14 residues long. Germline CDR1 SGHTA, CDR2 FQGNSA. Trimming took 7 bases from V and 3 from J; bases not matched to a gene: 9. CDR3 in amino acids: CASTPGTDSYEQYL. CDR3 coding DNA: TGTGCCAGCACCCCTGGGACAGATAGCTACGAGCAGTACCTC.